This passage covers 7 T cell receptor beta chains from one sample sequenced in a study of blood T cell repertoires in COVID-19. Sequenced by immunoSEQ multiplex PCR; TCRdb stores in-frame clones only, minus some. The sample holds fewer than 150,000 clones; roughly 85% are singletons and the top ten take roughly 2.9%. The sequencing sample was made of peripheral blood. All receptors derive from a man aged 50-60 years with acute or convalescent COVID-19.

CDR3: CASSRFPGHLLRETQYF. The CDR3 nucleotides are TGTGCCAGCAGTCGATTCCCGGGACACCTACTCCGAGAGACCCAGTACTTC. This chain connects TRBV27 to TRBJ2-5, with TRBD1 as a possible D gene (6 bases). V gave up 5 bases and J gave up 4 bases, with 23 bases separating them. This CDR3 region has 17 residues. Germline assignment: CDR1 MNHEY and CDR2 SMNVEV (reference sequence).

The V and J genes are TRBV5-1 and TRBJ2-7, with 9 bases lining up with TRBD1. Per germline, CDR1 SGHRS and CDR2 YFSETQ. V lost 4 bases to trimming and J lost 4 bases; unmatched junction nucleotides: 6. The CDR3 has 14 residues. CDR3 bases: TGCGCCAGCAGCGCAGCTGACAGGGGGTACGAGCAGTACTTC. Amino acids: CASSAADRGYEQYF.

This clone was detected a few times. The genes are TRBV5-6 and TRBJ2-7, with a possible D match to TRBD2 (7 bases). The germline V gene encodes CDR1 SGHDT and CDR2 YYEEEE. There are 15 residues in the CDR3. Trimming removed 3 bases from V and 3 bases from J, with 16 bases in between. For the CDR3, the DNA is TGTGCCAGCAGCTCCTATAGGGGGGGGCACTACGAGCAGTACTTC. Translated: CASSSYRGGHYEQYF.

J is TRBJ2-5 and V is TRBV10-3; TRBD2 aligns across 8 bases. Looked up from germline, CDR1 is ENHRY and CDR2 is SYGVKD. V shed 1 base, J shed 3 bases, and the junction held 4 bases outside the gene matches. This CDR3 contains 15 residues. The chain's CDR3 is CAISELLAGEETQYF. DNA for the CDR3: TGTGCCATCAGTGAGTTGCTAGCGGGTGAAGAGACCCAGTACTTC.

The chain uses TRBV30 and TRBJ1-6; no definite D call. Germline V gene lookup returns CDR1 GTSNPN and CDR2 SVGIG (reference sequence). The CDR3 has 14 amino acids. Trimming shortened V by 0 bases and J by 7 bases, and 10 bases separated the two germline ends. The CDR3: CAWSVRGFNSPLHF. In DNA, the CDR3 is TGTGCCTGGAGTGTACGAGGTTTCAATTCACCCCTCCACTTT.

J is TRBJ1-5 and V is TRBV12-5; possibly TRBD1 for D (5 bases). The V end was cut by 4 bases, the J end by 11 bases, with 27 bases between. The CDR3 has 17 residues. From germline, CDR1 is LGHNT and CDR2 FRNRAP. CDR3: CASGYFTSRDRSGAQHF. The DNA of the CDR3 is TGTGCTAGTGGTTACTTCACTTCCCGGGACCGGTCGGGGGCCCAGCATTTT. The full variable domain, completed using reference TRBV12-5 and TRBJ1-5, is DARVTQTPRHKVTEMGQEVTMRCQPILGHNTVFWYRQTMMQGLELLAYFRNRAPLDDSGMPKDRFSAEMPDATLATLKIQPSEPRDSAVYFCASGYFTSRDRSGAQHFGDGTRLSIL.

This chain joins TRBV7-9 and TRBJ1-3; D ambiguous. Germline-derived CDR1 and CDR2 are SEHNR and FQNEAQ (reference sequence). CDR3 length: 13 amino acids. Trimming cost V 3 bases and J 4 bases, with 7 bases left between them. The CDR3 DNA sequence: TGTGCCAGCAGCTTCGAGACAGGAAACACCATATATTTT. Its protein is CASSFETGNTIYF.